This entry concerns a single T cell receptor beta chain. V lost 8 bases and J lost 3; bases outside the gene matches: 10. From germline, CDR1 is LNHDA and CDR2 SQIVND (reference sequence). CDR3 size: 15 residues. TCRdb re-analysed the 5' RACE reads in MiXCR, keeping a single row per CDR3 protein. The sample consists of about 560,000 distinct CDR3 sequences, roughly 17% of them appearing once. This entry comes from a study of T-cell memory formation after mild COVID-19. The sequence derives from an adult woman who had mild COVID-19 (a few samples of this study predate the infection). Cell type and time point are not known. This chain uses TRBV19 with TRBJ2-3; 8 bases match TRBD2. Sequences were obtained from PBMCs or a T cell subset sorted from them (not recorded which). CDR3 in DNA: TGTGCCAGTTCCCCAGGACGACTAGCGACAGATACGCAGTATTTT. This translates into CASSPGRLATDTQYF.